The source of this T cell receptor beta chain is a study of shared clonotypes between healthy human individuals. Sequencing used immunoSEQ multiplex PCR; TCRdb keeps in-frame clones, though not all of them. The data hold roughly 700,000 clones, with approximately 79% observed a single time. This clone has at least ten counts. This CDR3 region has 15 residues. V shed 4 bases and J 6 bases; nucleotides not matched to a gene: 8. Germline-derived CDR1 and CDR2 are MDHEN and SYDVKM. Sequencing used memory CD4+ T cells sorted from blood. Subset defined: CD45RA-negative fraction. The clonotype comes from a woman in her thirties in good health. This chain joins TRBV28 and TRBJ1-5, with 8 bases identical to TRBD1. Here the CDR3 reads CASSSLTGGVQPQHF. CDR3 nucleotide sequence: TGTGCCAGCAGTTCGCTTACAGGGGGAGTTCAGCCCCAGCATTTT.